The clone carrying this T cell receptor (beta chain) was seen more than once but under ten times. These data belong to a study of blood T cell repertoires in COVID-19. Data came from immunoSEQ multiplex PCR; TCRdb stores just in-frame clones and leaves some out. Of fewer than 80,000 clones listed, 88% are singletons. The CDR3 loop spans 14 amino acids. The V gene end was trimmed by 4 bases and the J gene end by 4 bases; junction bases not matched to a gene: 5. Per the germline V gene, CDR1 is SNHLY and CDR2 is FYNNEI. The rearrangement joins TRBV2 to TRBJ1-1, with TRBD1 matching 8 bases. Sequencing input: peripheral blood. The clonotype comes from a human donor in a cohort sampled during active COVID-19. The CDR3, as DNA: TGTGCCAGCAGTGCCGACAGGGGCGGCACTGAAGCTTTCTTT. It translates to CASSADRGGTEAFF.